This T cell receptor beta chain was observed in a study of shared clonotypes between healthy human individuals. V dropped 4 bases and J dropped 6 bases, with 22 bases sitting between them. The CDR3 runs to 15 residues. CDR1 SQVTM and CDR2 ANQGSEA come from the germline V gene. Those who donated, Caucasian adults without exception, all lived in Nashville, Tennessee. About 90 million PBMCs per unsorted sample were used for genomic DNA. Profiling relied on immunoSEQ multiplex PCR, and the TCRdb table lists in-frame clones only, not all of them. The sample shows roughly 480,000 clones, around 80% of them seen only once.

Material: PBMCs. The source of this sequence is a woman aged 40-49 years in good health. Some clones in this sample may be carry-over from other donors' samples. V is TRBV29-1 and J is TRBJ2-7; D perhaps matches TRBD1 (6 bases). In nucleotides, the CDR3 is TGCAGCGTTGGCCAACTACAGGGTTCGGTGGGCGAGCAGTACTTC. Its protein is CSVGQLQGSVGEQYF.